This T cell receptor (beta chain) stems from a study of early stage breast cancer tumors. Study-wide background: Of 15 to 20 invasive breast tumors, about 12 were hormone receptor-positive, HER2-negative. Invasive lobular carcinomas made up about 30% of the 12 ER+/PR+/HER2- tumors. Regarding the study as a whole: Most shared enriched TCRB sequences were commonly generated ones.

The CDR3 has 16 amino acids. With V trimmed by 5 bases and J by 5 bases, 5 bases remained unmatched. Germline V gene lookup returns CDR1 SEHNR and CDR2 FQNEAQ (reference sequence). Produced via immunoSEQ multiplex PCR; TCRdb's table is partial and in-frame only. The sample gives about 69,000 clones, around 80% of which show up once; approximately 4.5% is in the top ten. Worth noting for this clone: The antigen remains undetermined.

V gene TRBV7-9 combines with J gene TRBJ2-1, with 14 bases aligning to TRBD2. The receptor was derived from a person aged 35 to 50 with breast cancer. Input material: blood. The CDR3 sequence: CASSPQGLAGDNEQFF. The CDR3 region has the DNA TGTGCCAGCAGCCCGCAGGGACTAGCGGGAGACAATGAGCAGTTCTTC.